These T cell receptor beta chains were read from a single sample in a study of T cells in Graves' hyperthyroidism and ophthalmopathy. Via MiXCR, TCRdb re-called the multiplex PCR reads, giving one row per CDR3 protein. The sample shows 500,000 to 600,000 distinct CDR3 sequences, 40% to 50% of them seen only once. The specimen was peripheral blood or thyroid tissue (not recorded which). These receptors all stem from an adult woman with Graves' disease, either hyperthyroidism or ophthalmopathy (not recorded which). CDR3s include the opening cysteine and the closing phenylalanine or tryptophan. D genes are given only for firm matches. For some rows the clone size is stated as once, few or many, or as a class when expanded; others skip it.

CDR3nt,CDR3aa,v_gene,j_gene,abundance,d_gene
TGTGCCAGCAGTTTTAGGACCAGAGCTTTCTTT,CASSFRTRAFF,TRBV28,TRBJ1-1,.,.
TGCAGCGTTGAAGTGGGCCAGTTTGAGACCCAGTACTTC,CSVEVGQFETQYF,TRBV29-1,TRBJ2-5,.,.
TGCAGCGTTAACCCCCAGGACGCCATCTATGGCTACACCTTC,CSVNPQDAIYGYTF,TRBV29-1,TRBJ1-2,many,.
TGTGCCACCAGTGACCCGGACAAAGGCGGGAAAGCTTTCTTT,CATSDPDKGGKAFF,TRBV24-1,TRBJ1-1,.,.
TGTGCCAGCAGTCCAGGGGCATCGGGCACAGATACGCAGTATTTT,CASSPGASGTDTQYF,TRBV11-2,TRBJ2-3,few,.
TGTGCCAGTAGTATGATAACAGGGGTGAGTAATCAGCCCCAGCATTTT,CASSMITGVSNQPQHF,TRBV19,TRBJ1-5,many,TRBD1
TGTGCCAGTAGTACACCTACAGGGCTTAATAGCAATCAGCCCCAGCATTTT,CASSTPTGLNSNQPQHF,TRBV19,TRBJ1-5,many,.
TGTGCCAGCAGGACCGGGACAGCCGACTACGAGCAGTACTTC,CASRTGTADYEQYF,TRBV2,TRBJ2-7,.,TRBD1
TGTGCCAGCAGCCCGACAACTAATGAAAAACTGTTTTTT,CASSPTTNEKLFF,TRBV11-2,TRBJ1-4,.,.
TGTGCCAGCATAAGGCAGCGGACGAATCAGCCCCAGCATTTT,CASIRQRTNQPQHF,TRBV28,TRBJ1-5,.,.
TGCAGTGCTAACGATGACTTAACCCACTCCTATAATTCACCCCTCCACTTT,CSANDDLTHSYNSPLHF,TRBV20-1,TRBJ1-6,many,.
TGTGCCAGCAGGGAGGGAACAGGATGGGCGTACTTC,CASREGTGWAYF,TRBV7-2,TRBJ2-5,.,.
TGTGCCAGCAGTTCCACAGGGGGGAAGCCCTACGAGCAGTACTTC,CASSSTGGKPYEQYF,TRBV6-5,TRBJ2-7,.,TRBD1
TGTGCCAGTAGTGCCCCTGGCCAGACCCAGTACTTC,CASSAPGQTQYF,TRBV19,TRBJ2-5,many,.
TGCAGCGCACAACAGGGAACCTACGAGCAGTACTTC,CSAQQGTYEQYF,TRBV29-1,TRBJ2-7,few,.
TGTGCCAGCAGCTTTTCCTCCGGGACTAACTATGGCTACACCTTC,CASSFSSGTNYGYTF,TRBV7-4,TRBJ1-2,.,.
TGCGCCAGCAGCGAGGGCACTAGCAATCAGCCCCAGCATTTT,CASSEGTSNQPQHF,TRBV5-1,TRBJ1-5,many,.
TGTGCCATTACAGGGGGCGGTAGAAACACTGAAGCTTTCTTT,CAITGGGRNTEAFF,TRBV10-3,TRBJ1-1,few,TRBD1
TGTGCCAGCACCAAAAGGACAGGGGTGGAGACCCAGTACTTC,CASTKRTGVETQYF,TRBV11-2,TRBJ2-5,.,TRBD1
TGCGCCAGCAGCTTGTCGTCGACAGGAGGGAACACCGGGGAGCTGTTTTTT,CASSLSSTGGNTGELFF,TRBV5-1,TRBJ2-2,.,.
TGTGCCAGCACCATCCGGGGCAGCCAACTCCACGAGCAGTACTTC,CASTIRGSQLHEQYF,TRBV13,TRBJ2-7,many,.
TGTGCCAGCAGCCGGACAGGGGAAAATAATTCACCCCTCCACTTT,CASSRTGENNSPLHF,TRBV7-9,TRBJ1-6,.,TRBD1
TGTGCCAGCAAAAGGGGGGCGGAGACCCAGTACTTC,CASKRGAETQYF,TRBV6-2/TRBV6-3,TRBJ2-5,many,.
TGCGCCTCCCGAGGAGGGAGCACCGGGGAGCTGTTTTTT,CASRGGSTGELFF,TRBV10-1,TRBJ2-2,.,.
TGCGCCAGCAGCCAGATGGGACAGGGTGCCTACGAGCAGTACTTC,CASSQMGQGAYEQYF,TRBV4-1,TRBJ2-7,.,TRBD1
TGCAGCGTTGAAACTGGTGAGGGCAAGACCTACGAGCAGTACTTC,CSVETGEGKTYEQYF,TRBV29-1,TRBJ2-7,.,.
TGTGCCAGTAGTAGGGCACTAAATAGCAATCAGCCCCAGCATTTT,CASSRALNSNQPQHF,TRBV19,TRBJ1-5,many,.
TGTGCCAGCAGCTTATCCAGGGGGCGCGTAACTGAAGCTTTCTTT,CASSLSRGRVTEAFF,TRBV11-2,TRBJ1-1,many,TRBD1